In its sample, the clone carrying this TCR beta chain was seen many times. The germline CDR1 and CDR2 sequences are MNHEY and SVGAGI. The length of the CDR3 is 16 residues. Trimming took 8 bases from V and 4 from J, leaving 18 bases between them. Authors of the study amplified TCR beta CDR3 regions from RNA transcripts. A first-round RT-PCR of the TCR CDR3 used the HTBI primer set. TCRdb analysed the multiplex PCR reads with MiXCR anew, one entry per CDR3 protein. The sample shows about half a million distinct CDR3 sequences, less than 25% of them seen only once. This sample was taken from a study of T cells in Graves' hyperthyroidism and ophthalmopathy.

The chain couples TRBV6-5 to TRBJ2-6, with D tentatively TRBD1 or TRBD2 (6 bases each). The sample was blood. The sequence derives from a man in his late teens or twenties with Graves' hyperthyroidism. The CDR3 DNA is TGTGCCAGCTCGAAGGTCGGGGGCGCCGGGGCCAACGTCCTGACTTTC. This codes for CASSKVGGAGANVLTF.